The present entry profiles one T cell receptor beta chain with its context. These data belong to a study of shared T cell receptors in the human thymus. Profiling relied on immunoSEQ multiplex PCR, and the TCRdb table lists in-frame clones only, not all of them. This sample has some 700,000 clones, with 70% to 90% found just once. Germline CDR1 reads MNHNS; CDR2 reads SASEGT. The CDR3 covers 16 residues. Trimming took 4 bases from V and 0 from J, leaving 15 bases between them. These data were likewise used in another study, on human thymus T cells. That paper adds: The source of the thymus tissue was resections taken during corrective heart surgery.

Sequenced: thymocytes. The chain couples TRBV6-1 to TRBJ1-1, with D possibly being TRBD1 (6 bases). The sequence was obtained from a girl under three years old with a congenital heart defect. CDR3 sequence: CASSGRTVFLNTEAFF. The CDR3 DNA is TGTGCCAGCAGTGGGCGGACAGTTTTCCTGAACACTGAAGCTTTCTTT.